The sequence of this T cell receptor beta chain was determined in a study of blood T cell repertoires in COVID-19. V lost 6 bases, J lost 11 bases, and 22 bases lay in between. In germline, CDR1 is LNHDA, CDR2 SQIVND (reference sequence). The length of the CDR3 is 15 residues. The method was immunoSEQ multiplex PCR; TCRdb's version includes in-frame clones alone and lacks a portion of them. The table lists 90,000 or so clones, 80% to 90% of them singletons. The J gene is TRBJ1-4, the V gene TRBV19; D unclear. This sequence originates from a woman older than 75 with active COVID-19. The sample was peripheral blood. The CDR3 loop is CASRNTLTGNEKLFF. CDR3 nucleotide sequence: TGTGCCAGTAGAAATACCCTGACGGGTAACGAGAAACTGTTTTTT.